Below, one T cell receptor (beta chain) is given with its context. What it recognizes is unknown. This entry belongs to a study of T cells in narcolepsy. The protocol was immunoSEQ multiplex PCR, while the TCRdb copy is restricted to in-frame clones and leaves out a portion. Among around 26,000 clones listed, approximately 84% were seen once. Study-wide points: Some memory CD4+ repertoires had no autoreactive clone sequences. Same-patient CSF and blood CD4+ T cell clonotypes included HCRT-specific and TRIB2-specific autoreactive ones.

Germline trimming cut 4 bases from V and 7 bases from J; bases unmatched to any gene: 8. The CDR3 contains 15 residues. Germline V gene data show CDR1 as SGHDT and CDR2 as YYEEEE. The receptor was derived from a human donor with narcolepsy. Sequencing was done on a sample of CD45RA- memory CD4+ T cells from PBMCs. The chain links TRBV5-6 to TRBJ2-7; TRBD2 matches 13 bases. In DNA form, the CDR3 reads TGTGCCAGCAGCGAAACTAGCGGGAGGGCCGAGGAGCAGTACTTC. The encoded protein is CASSETSGRAEEQYF.